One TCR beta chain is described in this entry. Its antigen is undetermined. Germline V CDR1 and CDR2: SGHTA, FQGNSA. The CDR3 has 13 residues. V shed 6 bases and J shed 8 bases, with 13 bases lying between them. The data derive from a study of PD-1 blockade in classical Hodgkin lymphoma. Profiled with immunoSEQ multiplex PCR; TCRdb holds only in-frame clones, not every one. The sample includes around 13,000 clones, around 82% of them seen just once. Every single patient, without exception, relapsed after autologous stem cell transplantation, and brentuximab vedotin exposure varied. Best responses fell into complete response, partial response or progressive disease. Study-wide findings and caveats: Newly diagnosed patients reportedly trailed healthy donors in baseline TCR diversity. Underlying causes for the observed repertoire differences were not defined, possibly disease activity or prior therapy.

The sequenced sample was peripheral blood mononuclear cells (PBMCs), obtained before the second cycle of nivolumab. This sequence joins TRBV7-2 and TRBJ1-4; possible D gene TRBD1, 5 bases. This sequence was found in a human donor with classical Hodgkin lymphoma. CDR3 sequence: CASSAAWGEKLFF. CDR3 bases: TGTGCCAGCAGTGCCGCCTGGGGCGAAAAACTGTTTTTT.